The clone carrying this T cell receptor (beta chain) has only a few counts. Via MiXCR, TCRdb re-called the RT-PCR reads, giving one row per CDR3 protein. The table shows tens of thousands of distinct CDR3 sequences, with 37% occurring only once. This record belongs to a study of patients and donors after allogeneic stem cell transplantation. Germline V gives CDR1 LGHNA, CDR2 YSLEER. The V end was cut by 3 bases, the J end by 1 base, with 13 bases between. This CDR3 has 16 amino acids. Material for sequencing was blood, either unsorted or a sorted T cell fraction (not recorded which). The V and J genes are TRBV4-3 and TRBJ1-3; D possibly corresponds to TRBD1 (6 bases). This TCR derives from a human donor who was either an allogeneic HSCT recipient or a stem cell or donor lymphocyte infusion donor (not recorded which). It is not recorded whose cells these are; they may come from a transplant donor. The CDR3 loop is CASSQGARASGNTIYF. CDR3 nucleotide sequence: TGCGCCAGCAGCCAGGGGGCGCGGGCGTCTGGAAACACCATATATTTT.